This T cell receptor beta chain was captured in a study of cytomegalovirus exposure and HLA in healthy donors. PCR employed 60 Vbeta and 13 Jbeta primers. TCRdb's table, derived via immunoSEQ multiplex PCR, lists solely in-frame clones and lacks some. The repertoire holds more than 200,000 clones, with 70% as singletons. Looked up from germline, CDR1 is SGDLS and CDR2 is YYNGEE. V lost 1 base and J lost 7; bases outside the gene matches: 4. CDR3 size: 13 residues. The chain is built from TRBV9 and TRBJ1-2; 7 bases line up with TRBD1. The receptor was isolated from a man in his forties or fifties in good health and CMV-seropositive. The specimen was PBMCs. The CDR3 loop is CASSVTGVGGYTF. CDR3 DNA sequence: TGTGCCAGCAGCGTAACAGGGGTAGGTGGCTACACCTTC.